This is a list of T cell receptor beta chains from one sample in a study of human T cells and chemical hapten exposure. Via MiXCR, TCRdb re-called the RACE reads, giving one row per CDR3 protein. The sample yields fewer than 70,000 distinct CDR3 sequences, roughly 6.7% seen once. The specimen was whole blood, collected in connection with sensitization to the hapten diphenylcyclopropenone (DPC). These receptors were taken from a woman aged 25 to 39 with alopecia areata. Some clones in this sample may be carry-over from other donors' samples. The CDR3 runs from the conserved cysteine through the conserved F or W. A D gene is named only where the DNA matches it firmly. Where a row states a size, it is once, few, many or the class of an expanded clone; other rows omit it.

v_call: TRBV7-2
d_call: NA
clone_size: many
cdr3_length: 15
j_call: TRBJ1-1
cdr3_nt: TGTGCCAGCAGCTACTCGATGAACTTCGACACTGAAGCTTTCTTT
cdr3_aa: CASSYSMNFDTEAFF

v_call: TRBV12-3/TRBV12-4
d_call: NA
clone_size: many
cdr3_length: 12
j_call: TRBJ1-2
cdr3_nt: TGTGCCAGCGCAGCAAGATTCTATGGCTACACCTTC
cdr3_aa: CASAARFYGYTF

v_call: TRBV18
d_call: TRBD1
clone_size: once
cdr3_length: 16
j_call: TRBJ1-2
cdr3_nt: TGTGCCAGCTCACCATATGGATCGGGACAGACCTATGGCTACACCTTC
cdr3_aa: CASSPYGSGQTYGYTF

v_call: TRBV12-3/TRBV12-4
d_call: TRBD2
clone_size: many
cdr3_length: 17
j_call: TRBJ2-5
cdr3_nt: TGTGCCAGCAGTTTCTCACTAGCGGGGGGCCGCAAAGAGACCCAGTACTTC
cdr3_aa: CASSFSLAGGRKETQYF

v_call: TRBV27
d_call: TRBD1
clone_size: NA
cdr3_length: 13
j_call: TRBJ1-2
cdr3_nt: TGTGCCAGCAGCGGAAGCTTAGACAGGGGCTACATCTTC
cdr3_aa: CASSGSLDRGYIF

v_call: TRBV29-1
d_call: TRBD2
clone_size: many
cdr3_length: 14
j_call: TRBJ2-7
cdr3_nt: TGCAGCGTTGATTTACGCGGGAGCTCCTACGAGCAGTACTTC
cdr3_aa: CSVDLRGSSYEQYF

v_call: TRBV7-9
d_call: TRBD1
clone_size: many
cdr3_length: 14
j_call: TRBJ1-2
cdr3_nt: TGTGCCAGCAGCTTAGAGGGACAGGGCTATGGCTACACCTTC
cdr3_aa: CASSLEGQGYGYTF

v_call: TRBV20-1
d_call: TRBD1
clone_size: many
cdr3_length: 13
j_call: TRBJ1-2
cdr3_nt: TGCAGTGCAAGGGACAGGCTCGCCTATGGCTACACCTTC
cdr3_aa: CSARDRLAYGYTF

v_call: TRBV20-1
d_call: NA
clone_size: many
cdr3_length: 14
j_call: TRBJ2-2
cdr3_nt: TGCAGTGCCTCGAGGTTAGCCGACACCGGGGAGCTGTTTTTT
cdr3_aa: CSASRLADTGELFF

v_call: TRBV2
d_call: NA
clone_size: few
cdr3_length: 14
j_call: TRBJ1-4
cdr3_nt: TGTGCCAGCAGTGACGCGGCAGAAAATGAAAAACTGTTTTTT
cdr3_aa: CASSDAAENEKLFF

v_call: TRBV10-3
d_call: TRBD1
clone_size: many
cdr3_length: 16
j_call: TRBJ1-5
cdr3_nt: TGTGCCATCAGTGATTCGGGACAGCTCGGGGATCAGCCCCAGCATTTT
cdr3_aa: CAISDSGQLGDQPQHF

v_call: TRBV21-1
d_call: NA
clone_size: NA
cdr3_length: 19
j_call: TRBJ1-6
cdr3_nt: TGTGCCAGCAGCATATCAAGGCGGGCAGAGAGCTCCTATAATTCACCCCTCCACTTT
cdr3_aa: CASSISRRAESSYNSPLHF

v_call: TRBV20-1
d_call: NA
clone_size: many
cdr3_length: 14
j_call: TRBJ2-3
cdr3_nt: TGCAGTGCTACACCGGGTCTAGTGTCAGATACGCAGTATTTT
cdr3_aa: CSATPGLVSDTQYF

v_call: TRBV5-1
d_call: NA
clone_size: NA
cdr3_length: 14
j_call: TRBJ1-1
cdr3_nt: TGCGCCAGCAGCTTGGTCCCAGGGAACACTGAAGCTTTCTTT
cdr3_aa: CASSLVPGNTEAFF

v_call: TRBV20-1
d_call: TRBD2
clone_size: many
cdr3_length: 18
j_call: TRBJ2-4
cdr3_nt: TGCAGTGCTAAACGCGGGGGGGCCGACAGTAACCCAAAAAACATTCAGTACTTC
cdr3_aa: CSAKRGGADSNPKNIQYF

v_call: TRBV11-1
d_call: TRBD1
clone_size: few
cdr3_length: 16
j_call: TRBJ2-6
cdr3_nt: TGTGCCAGCAGCTCCGGGACAGCCTCTGGGGCCAACGTCCTGACTTTC
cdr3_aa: CASSSGTASGANVLTF

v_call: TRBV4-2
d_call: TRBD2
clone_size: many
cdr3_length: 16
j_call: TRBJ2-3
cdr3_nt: TGTGCCAGCAGCCAAGATATCTCCCTAGCGGGAGATACGCAGTATTTT
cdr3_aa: CASSQDISLAGDTQYF

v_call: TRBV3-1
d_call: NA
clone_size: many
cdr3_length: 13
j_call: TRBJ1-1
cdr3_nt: TGTGCCAGCAGCGTGTACAGGGCCGCTGAAGCTTTCTTT
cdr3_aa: CASSVYRAAEAFF

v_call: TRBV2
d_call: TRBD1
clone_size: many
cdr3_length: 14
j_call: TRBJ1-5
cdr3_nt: TGTGCCAGCACTTGGACAGGGGAAGATCAGCCCCAGCATTTT
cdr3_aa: CASTWTGEDQPQHF

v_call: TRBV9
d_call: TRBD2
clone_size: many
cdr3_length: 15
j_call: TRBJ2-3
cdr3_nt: TGTGCCAGCAGCGCACCGGGACTAGCGACAGATACGCAGTATTTT
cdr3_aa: CASSAPGLATDTQYF

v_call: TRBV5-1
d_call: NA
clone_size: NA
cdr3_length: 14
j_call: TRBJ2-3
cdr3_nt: TGCGCCATCGGTCTACGCAAAGCCACAGATACGCAGTATTTT
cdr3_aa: CAIGLRKATDTQYF

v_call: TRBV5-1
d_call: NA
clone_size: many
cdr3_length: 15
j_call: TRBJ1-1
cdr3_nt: TGCGCCAGCAGCTTACAGGGACCCGGGAACACTGAAGCTTTCTTT
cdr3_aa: CASSLQGPGNTEAFF

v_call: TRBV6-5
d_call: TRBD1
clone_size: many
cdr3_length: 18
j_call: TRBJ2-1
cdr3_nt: TGTGCCAGCCCGGGGACTGACTTGGGACAGGGTCCCATCAATGAGCAGTTCTTC
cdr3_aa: CASPGTDLGQGPINEQFF